This TCR beta chain was obtained from a study of blood T cell repertoires in COVID-19. Study context: Collection of acute and convalescent COVID-19 samples took place in the United States, Italy and Spain. Sample material is recorded as cDNA or gDNA derived from T cells, B-cell-depleted T cells, or PBMCs.

Original processing notes: Estimated nucleated cell counts came from reference gene primer amplification. Some clones are missing from TCRdb's copy, which holds only in-frame ones; the method was immunoSEQ multiplex PCR. V, J and clone size are those of that table, while D and trimming were read from the DNA. The table has 100,000 to 150,000 clones, roughly nine tenths seen once. Germline CDR1 reads SGDLS; CDR2 reads YYNGEE. Deletions cut 0 bases from V and 2 bases from J, with 3 bases between. This CDR3 has 13 residues. To note about this clone: Distinct nucleotide sequences in the sample also encode this CDR3.

Sequencing was performed on peripheral blood. This TCR came from a man in his 70s with active or convalescent COVID-19. The chain has TRBV9 and TRBJ1-5, with D hard to call. The CDR3 region is CASSVAGNQPQHF. In DNA, the CDR3 is TGTGCCAGCAGCGTAGCGGGCAATCAGCCCCAGCATTTT.